Following are 21 T cell receptor beta chains from one sample sequenced in a study of T cell repertoires in cytomegalovirus infection. TCRdb itself ran the reads through MiXCR, one entry per CDR3 protein. The profile shows some 300,000 distinct CDR3 sequences, approximately 10% of them singletons. Sequencing used PBMCs. The source is a human donor in good health (CMV status not recorded). Some clones in this sample may be carry-over from other donors' samples.

This clonotype was detected only a few times. The V and J genes are TRBV28 and TRBJ2-4; D gene unclear. This CDR3 comprises 17 residues. Between the trimmed V and J ends, which lost 4 bases and 0 bases, there was a span of 16 bases. Germline V gene data show CDR1 as MDHEN and CDR2 as SYDVKM. DNA of the CDR3: TGTGCCAGCAGTTGGATTTTGGGCGATCGAGCCAAAAACATTCAGTACTTC. Amino acid sequence: CASSWILGDRAKNIQYF.

This clonotype appeared many times. The V call is TRBV7-9, the J call TRBJ1-1; D gene uncertain. The CDR3 is made up of 15 amino acids. The V end lost 4 bases, the J end lost 1 base, and 13 bases lay between the germline ends. Germline-derived CDR1 and CDR2 are SEHNR and FQNEAQ (reference sequence). DNA for the CDR3: TGTGCCAGCAGCTACCCGGAACGGGGGAACACTGAAGCTTTCTTT. Its translation: CASSYPERGNTEAFF.

This clonotype was seen at least ten times. This rearrangement joins TRBV18 to TRBJ2-7, with D maybe TRBD1 (5 bases). This CDR3 region has 18 residues. In germline, CDR1 is KGHSH, CDR2 LQKENI. The germline V and J ends were trimmed by 2 bases and 3 bases, with 23 bases remaining between them. The CDR3 DNA follows: TGTGCCAGCTCACCATTTAGCCCCGAAAGGGCAGGGTACTACGAGCAGTACGTC. Translated: CASSPFSPERAGYYEQYV.

The V gene is TRBV20-1, the J gene TRBJ2-3, with D possibly called TRBD1 or TRBD2 (5 bases each). The CDR3 runs to 15 residues. Germline lookup yields CDR1 DFQATT and CDR2 SNEGSKA (reference sequence). V gave up 4 bases and J gave up 0 bases, with 14 bases separating them. The CDR3, as DNA: TGCAGTGCTATGTCAGGGAGCACTAGCACAGATACGCAGTATTTT. It translates to CSAMSGSTSTDTQYF.

This rearrangement joins TRBV5-1 to TRBJ2-7; 8 nucleotides line up with TRBD1. The germline gives CDR1 SGHRS, CDR2 YFSETQ. The trim removed 0 bases at V and 5 bases at J, leaving 4 bases unmatched. The CDR3 consists of 14 residues. The CDR3 sequence is CASSLGQGWDEQYF. The CDR3 nucleotides are TGCGCCAGCAGCTTGGGACAGGGGTGGGACGAGCAGTACTTC.

This clonotype appeared a few times. The V gene is TRBV30, the J gene TRBJ2-1; TRBD1 agrees at 8 bases. Germline CDR1 and CDR2: GTSNPN and SVGIG (reference sequence). V shed 2 bases and J 3 bases; nucleotides not matched to a gene: 9. The CDR3 contains 16 residues. This CDR3 is CAWSRTGTLNYNEQFF. DNA of the CDR3: TGTGCCTGGAGTCGGACAGGGACCCTAAACTACAATGAGCAGTTCTTC.

This clonotype was detected ten times or more. The V and J genes are TRBV3-1 and TRBJ2-2; no clear D gene. This CDR3 is 15 amino acids long. The ends were cut back, 0 bases at V and 1 base at J, with 6 bases in the middle. CDR1 LGHDT and CDR2 YNNKEL come from the germline V gene (reference sequence). The CDR3 DNA follows: TGTGCCAGCAGCCAAGAAATCCTGAACACCGGGGAGCTGTTTTTT. Residues: CASSQEILNTGELFF. The full variable domain, rest sourced from reference TRBV3-1 and TRBJ2-2, is DTAVSQTPKYLVTQMGNDKSIKCEQNLGHDTMYWYKQDSKKFLKIMFSYNNKELIINETVPNRFSPKSPDKAHLNLHINSLELGDSAVYFCASSQEILNTGELFFGEGSRLTVL.

This clonotype was seen repeatedly, ten times or more. The V and J genes are TRBV12-3 or TRBV12-4 and TRBJ2-7; D may match TRBD1 or TRBD2 (5 bases each). CDR3 size: 15 residues. Trimming shortened V by 5 bases and J by 1 base, and 15 bases separated the two germline ends. As DNA, the CDR3 is TGTGCCAGCAGTCCCGGGACCGGTATTTCCTACGAGCAGTACTTC. Its protein product is CASSPGTGISYEQYF.

The sample holds many counts of this clonotype. This chain uses TRBV10-3 with TRBJ2-1; no clear D. The CDR3 has 12 amino acids. Germline loops: CDR1 ENHRY, CDR2 SYGVKD. The V and J ends lost 3 bases and 12 bases respectively, with 12 bases between them. CDR3 nucleotides: TGTGCCATCAGTGACGGACCGCCGGGGCAGTTCTTC. Its protein product is CAISDGPPGQFF.

Worth noting for this clonotype: A read error is possible here, since a much larger clone lies one base away. This chain links TRBV6-2 or TRBV6-3 with TRBJ1-2; no clear D. This CDR3 is built from 13 residues. From germline, CDR1 is MNHEY and CDR2 SVGEGT. The CDR3 DNA reads as TGTGTCAGCAATAGGCGGAGAGGCTATGGCTACACCTTC. Its protein is CVSNRRRGYGYTF.

The chain is built from TRBV15 and TRBJ2-7; D is uncertain. Trimming shortened V by 9 bases and J by 1 base, and 13 bases separated the two germline ends. From germline, CDR1 is LNHNV and CDR2 YYDKDF (reference sequence). The CDR3 covers 13 residues. In DNA form, the CDR3 reads TGTGCCACTTCCGCCGACCGATCCTACGAGCAGTACGTC. Translation gives CATSADRSYEQYV.

This clonotype was observed a few times. V gene TRBV15 combines with J gene TRBJ1-2; no clear D gene. The CDR3 runs 15 residues. CDR1 and CDR2 (germline): LNHNV, YYDKDF (reference sequence). V lost 5 bases to trimming and J lost 5 bases, with 18 bases between them. The CDR3 region has the DNA TGTGCCACCAGCGTAGAGACGGTGCACTCTTATGGCTACACCTTC. It yields the protein CATSVETVHSYGYTF.

This clonotype was seen ten or more times. The V gene is TRBV6-2 or TRBV6-3, the J gene TRBJ1-1, with TRBD1 matching over 8 bases. This CDR3 spans 16 amino acids. Per the germline V gene, CDR1 is MNHEY and CDR2 is SVGEGT. The V gene end was trimmed by 6 bases and the J gene end by 3 bases; junction bases not matched to a gene: 12. The CDR3 protein is CASSYRQGRIDTEAFF. In DNA form, the CDR3 reads TGTGCCAGCAGCTACCGACAGGGGCGTATAGACACTGAAGCTTTCTTT.

This clonotype was counted at least ten times. CDR3 sequence (DNA): TGCAGTGTATGGGCTAGCGGGGGAACCGGGGAGCTGTTTTTT. It encodes CSVWASGGTGELFF. The genes are TRBV20-1 and TRBJ2-2, with 10 bases that match TRBD2. V lost 7 bases, J lost 5 bases, and 7 bases stayed unmatched. The CDR3 is 14 residues long. CDR1 and CDR2 from the germline V gene are DFQATT and SNEGSKA (reference sequence).

This clonotype was seen at least ten times. The V call is TRBV5-5, the J call TRBJ1-1; D perhaps matches TRBD1 (5 bases). Per the germline V gene, CDR1 is SGHKS and CDR2 is YYEKEE (reference sequence). The V end was cut by 9 bases, the J end by 1 base, with 13 bases between. CDR3 length: 13 residues. The CDR3: CATLGRGNTEAFF. In nucleotides, the CDR3 is TGTGCCACTCTAGGGAGGGGGAACACTGAAGCTTTCTTT.

This clonotype occurred many times. V usage is TRBV7-2 and J usage is TRBJ1-1; D is undetermined. Germline lookup yields CDR1 SGHTA and CDR2 FQGNSA. V lost 5 bases and J 2 bases, leaving 6 bases between the germline ends. This CDR3 is built from 12 residues. CDR3 protein: CASSLLNTEAFF. CDR3 sequence (DNA): TGTGCCAGCAGCCTCTTAAACACTGAAGCTTTCTTT.

This clonotype was counted ten times or more. Here the CDR3 reads CASLRGRQETQYF. The CDR3 nucleotides are TGTGCCAGCCTCCGGGGGAGACAAGAGACCCAGTACTTC. J is TRBJ2-5 and V is TRBV28; D is perhaps TRBD2 (6 bases). The CDR3 length is 13 residues. Germline CDR1 and CDR2: MDHEN and SYDVKM. The V end lost 8 bases, the J end lost 2 bases, and 12 bases lay between the germline ends. Supplemented by reference TRBV28 and TRBJ2-5, the full variable domain reads DVKVTQSSRYLVKRTGEKVFLECVQDMDHENMFWYRQDPGLGLRLIYFSYDVKMKEKGDIPEGYSVSREKKERFSLILESASTNQTSMYLCASLRGRQETQYFGPGTRLLVL.

The chain uses TRBV20-1 and TRBJ1-2; no reliable D call. From germline, CDR1 is DFQATT and CDR2 SNEGSKA (reference sequence). V gave up 3 bases and J gave up 3 bases, with 5 bases separating them. CDR3 length: 11 amino acids. The CDR3 here is CSASADYGYTF. CDR3 DNA sequence: TGCAGTGCTAGTGCGGACTATGGCTACACCTTC.

This clonotype was seen at least ten times. This chain uses TRBV7-2 with TRBJ2-1; 15 bases are shared with TRBD2. This CDR3 has 15 residues. CDR1 is SGHTA and CDR2 is FQGNSA in the germline V gene. The trim removed 5 bases at V and 8 bases at J, leaving 4 bases unmatched. The CDR3: CASSAGTSGRHEQFF. CDR3 sequence (DNA): TGTGCCAGCAGCGCCGGGACTAGCGGGAGGCATGAGCAGTTCTTC.

This clonotype was counted at least ten times. The chain joins TRBV7-6 to TRBJ2-7; TRBD1 aligns across 7 bases. This CDR3 comprises 15 residues. After removal of 5 bases from V and 3 bases from J, the junction contained 10 bases not matched to a gene. In germline, CDR1 is SGHVS, CDR2 FNYEAQ. For the CDR3, the DNA is TGTGCCAGCAGCCGATACATCCCAGGGGGCTACGAGCAGTACGTC. It codes for CASSRYIPGGYEQYV.

This clonotype has more than one count but fewer than ten. The V call is TRBV9, the J call TRBJ2-4; tentative D call: TRBD2 (6 bases). The germline V and J ends were trimmed by 3 bases and 8 bases, with 18 bases remaining between them. CDR1 and CDR2 from the germline V gene are SGDLS and YYNGEE. This CDR3 region has 15 residues. The CDR3 DNA reads as TGTGCCAGCAGCGCATGGGACTTCCCTCGGGACATTCAGTACTTC. Amino acid sequence: CASSAWDFPRDIQYF.